This T cell receptor beta chain was sequenced in a study of OX40 agonist ivuxolimab in advanced cancers. Looking at the study overall: Ivuxolimab, an agonist antibody against OX40 (CD134), was given to patients. Among those treated, three patients had partial responses, one with hepatocellular carcinoma and two with cutaneous melanoma. Findings and caveats of the study: Specificity for antigen went undetermined in the expanded peripheral T cells.

J lost 4 bases, V lost 5 bases, and 13 bases had no gene match. The length of the CDR3 is 17 residues. Germline V gene lookup returns CDR1 SGDLS and CDR2 YYNGEE. Libraries were prepared by immunoSEQ multiplex PCR; TCRdb keeps only in-frame clonotypes and omits some of them. Of about 50,000 clones listed, 88% were seen once; the top ten hold over 6%. It was autoimmune disease history or systemic immunosuppression that excluded patients. Remarks on this clone: The antigen remains undetermined.

The chain has TRBV9 and TRBJ2-1; 9 bases match TRBD2. Sequencing used CD4+ or CD8+ T cells sorted from blood, obtained in a trial of the OX40 agonist ivuxolimab. This TCR derives from an adult with an advanced solid tumor such as melanoma, head and neck, liver or kidney cancer. The CDR3 loop reads CASSLGGSSGVYNEQFF. As DNA, the CDR3 is TGTGCCAGCAGTCTTGGTGGGTCTAGCGGGGTTTACAATGAGCAGTTCTTC.